The source of this TCR beta chain is a study of Graves' ophthalmopathy and Graves' hyperthyroidism. Study-level findings and limits: The model reached about 66% sensitivity and under 75% specificity for predicting ophthalmopathy progression. From stable hyperthyroidism, ophthalmopathy was separated by a 13-signature model with about 88% sensitivity and about 81% specificity.

The study amplified TCR beta CDR3 regions using RNA transcripts. In the first round, RT-PCR was carried out with HTBI primers, and a multiplex PCR formed the second round. TCRdb redid the calling of the multiplex PCR reads with MiXCR, one entry per CDR3 protein. The sample has about 400,000 distinct CDR3 sequences, around 16% seen once. Germline values: CDR1 MNHEY, CDR2 SMNVEV (reference sequence). The CDR3 contains 13 residues. The V gene lost 0 bases and the J gene lost 10 bases, with 12 bases spanning the gap. Isolation of PBMCs was performed using 9 to 10 ml of fresh peripheral blood. Many counts were recorded for this clonotype. Its antigen is undetermined.

The TCR originated in a woman between 18 and 30 years old with Graves' ophthalmopathy. The sample taken for sequencing was peripheral blood. The gene calls are TRBV27 and TRBJ1-1; no reliable D call. CDR3: CASSLSAHRIAFF. Here the CDR3 DNA reads TGTGCCAGCAGTTTATCGGCCCATAGGATAGCTTTCTTT.